This TCR beta chain was sequenced for a study of blood T cell repertoires in COVID-19. Background on the study: The United States, Italy and Spain supplied acute and convalescent COVID-19 samples. Sources were T cells, B-cell-depleted T cells, or PBMCs; the material itself was cDNA or gDNA.

Per the study methods: Estimated nucleated cell counts came from reference gene primer amplification. Sequencing was performed with immunoSEQ multiplex PCR; in TCRdb, only in-frame clones are kept and a portion is missing. V, J and clone size derive from that table, while D and trimming were established from the DNA sequence. The table records some 140,000 clones, roughly 78% of them present only once. V was pared by 4 bases and J by 2 bases, with 8 bases between. Germline assignment: CDR1 SGHDN and CDR2 FVKESK. CDR3 length: 13 amino acids. The sequenced material came from peripheral blood. V is TRBV14 and J is TRBJ1-2; no firm D call. The sequence was obtained from a man aged 55 to 69 with acute or convalescent COVID-19. The CDR3 DNA is TGTGCCAGCAGCCTGACAAGAAACTATGGCTACACCTTC. Protein: CASSLTRNYGYTF.